This T cell receptor beta chain was sequenced during a study of T-cell memory formation after mild COVID-19. This clonotype occurred a few times. Its target is not known. The 5'RACE method, run with constant-segment primers, produced TCR alpha and TCR beta cDNA libraries (carrying sample barcodes and UMIs). One entry per CDR3 protein, called by TCRdb with MiXCR from the 5' RACE reads. Of 400,000 or so distinct CDR3 sequences listed, around 18% were seen once; the top ten hold around 8%. Overall study results and limits: That cross-reactive memory joined was suggested by some responding clones appearing in pre-infection memory. Balance between CD4 and CD8 was seen in clones contracting day 15 to 85, and a CD4+ lean was seen in later expanders. Shrinking CD4+ clones were chiefly CM and EM; CD8+ ones were chiefly EMRA.

The source of this sequence is an adult woman who had mild COVID-19 (a few samples of this study predate the infection). Cell type and time point are not known. Sequencing was performed on PBMCs or a T cell subset sorted from them (not recorded which).

The CDR3 sequence: CASSFKLAGGPEYNEQFF. The CDR3 DNA sequence: TGTGCCAGCAGCTTCAAACTAGCGGGGGGGCCGGAATACAATGAGCAGTTCTTC. The chain links TRBV7-2 to TRBJ2-1; TRBD2 matches at 13 bases. The CDR3 is 18 residues long. Germline values: CDR1 SGHTA, CDR2 FQGNSA. V lost 3 bases to trimming and J lost 4 bases; unmatched junction nucleotides: 9.